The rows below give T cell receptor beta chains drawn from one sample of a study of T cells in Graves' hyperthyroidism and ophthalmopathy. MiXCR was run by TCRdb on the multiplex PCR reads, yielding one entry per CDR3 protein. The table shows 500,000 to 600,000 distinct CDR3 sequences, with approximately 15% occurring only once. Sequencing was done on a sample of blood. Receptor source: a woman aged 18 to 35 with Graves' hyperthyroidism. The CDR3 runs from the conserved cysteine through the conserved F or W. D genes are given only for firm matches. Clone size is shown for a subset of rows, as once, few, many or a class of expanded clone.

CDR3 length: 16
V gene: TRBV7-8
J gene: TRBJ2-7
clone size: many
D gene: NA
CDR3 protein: CASSRTGSGVSYEQYF
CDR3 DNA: TGTGCCAGCAGCCGAACGGGGTCGGGGGTATCCTACGAGCAGTACTTC

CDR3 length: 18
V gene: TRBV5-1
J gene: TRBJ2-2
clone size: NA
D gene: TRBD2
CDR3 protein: CASSFLSGGRSNTGELFF
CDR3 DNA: TGCGCCAGCAGCTTCCTTAGCGGGGGCCGCTCGAACACCGGGGAGCTGTTTTTT

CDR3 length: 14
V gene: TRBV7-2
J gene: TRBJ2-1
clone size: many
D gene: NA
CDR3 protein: CASSLDPRANEQFF
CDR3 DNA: TGTGCCAGCAGCTTAGATCCCCGAGCCAATGAGCAGTTCTTC

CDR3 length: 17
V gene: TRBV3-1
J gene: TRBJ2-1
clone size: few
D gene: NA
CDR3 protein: CASSQGARGRFYNEQFF
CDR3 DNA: TGTGCCAGCAGCCAAGGCGCCAGAGGCAGGTTCTACAATGAGCAGTTCTTC

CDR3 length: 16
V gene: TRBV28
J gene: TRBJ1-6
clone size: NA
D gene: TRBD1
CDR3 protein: CASSLSTGGPDSPLHF
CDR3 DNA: TGTGCCAGCAGTTTATCAACAGGGGGCCCAGATTCACCCCTCCACTTT

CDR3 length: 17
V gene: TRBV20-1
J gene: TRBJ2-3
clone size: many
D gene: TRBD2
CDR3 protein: CSATSGGARVGTDTQYF
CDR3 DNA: TGCAGTGCCACTAGCGGGGGGGCACGGGTCGGCACAGATACGCAGTATTTT

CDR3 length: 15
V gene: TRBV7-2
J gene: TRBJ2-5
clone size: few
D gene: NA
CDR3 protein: CASRLEGGLTETQYF
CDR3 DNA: TGTGCCAGCAGGTTAGAAGGAGGACTTACAGAGACCCAGTACTTC

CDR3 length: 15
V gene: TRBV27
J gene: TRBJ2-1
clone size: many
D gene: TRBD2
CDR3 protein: CASSSGTRVYNEQFF
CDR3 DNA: TGTGCCAGCTCCTCCGGGACTAGGGTATACAATGAGCAGTTCTTC

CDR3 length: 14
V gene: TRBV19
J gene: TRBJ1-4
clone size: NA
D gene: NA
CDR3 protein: CASSIGLKNEKLFF
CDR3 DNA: TGTGCCAGTAGTATAGGCCTGAAGAATGAAAAACTGTTTTTT

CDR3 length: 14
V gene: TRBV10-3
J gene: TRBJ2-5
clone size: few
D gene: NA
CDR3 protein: CAIRPGQSQETQYF
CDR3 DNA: TGTGCCATCAGGCCGGGTCAATCTCAAGAGACCCAGTACTTC

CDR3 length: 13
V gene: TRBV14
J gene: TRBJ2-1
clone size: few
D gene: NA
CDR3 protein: CASSQVTVNEQFF
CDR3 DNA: TGTGCCAGCAGCCAAGTTACAGTGAATGAGCAGTTCTTC

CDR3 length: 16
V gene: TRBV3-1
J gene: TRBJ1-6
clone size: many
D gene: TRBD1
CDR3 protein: CASSHGPTGINSPLHF
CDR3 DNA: TGTGCCAGCAGCCATGGCCCGACAGGGATAAATTCACCCCTCCACTTT

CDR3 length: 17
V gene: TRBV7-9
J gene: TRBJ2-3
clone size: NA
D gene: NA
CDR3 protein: CASSSPKRENRTDTQYF
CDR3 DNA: TGTGCCAGCAGCTCCCCCAAACGGGAGAATCGGACAGATACGCAGTATTTT

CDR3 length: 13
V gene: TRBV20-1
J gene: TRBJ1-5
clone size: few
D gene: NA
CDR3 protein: CSASRASNQPQHF
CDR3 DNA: TGCAGTGCTAGTCGGGCGAGCAATCAGCCCCAGCATTTT

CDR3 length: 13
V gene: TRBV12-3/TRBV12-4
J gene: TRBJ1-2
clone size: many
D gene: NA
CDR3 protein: CASTSNENYGYTF
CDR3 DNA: TGTGCCAGCACCTCGAACGAGAACTATGGCTACACCTTC

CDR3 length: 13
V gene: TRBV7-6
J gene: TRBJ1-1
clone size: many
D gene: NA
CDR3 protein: CASGRQMNTEAFF
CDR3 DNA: TGTGCCAGCGGCAGACAGATGAACACTGAAGCTTTCTTT

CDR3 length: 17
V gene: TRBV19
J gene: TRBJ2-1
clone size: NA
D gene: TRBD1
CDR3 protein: CASSPQTGQGARNEQFF
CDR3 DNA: TGTGCCAGTAGCCCCCAAACCGGACAGGGGGCGCGTAATGAGCAGTTCTTC

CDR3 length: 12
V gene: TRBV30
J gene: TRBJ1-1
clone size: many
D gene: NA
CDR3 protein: CAFIQGNTEAFF
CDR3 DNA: TGTGCTTTTATCCAGGGGAACACTGAAGCTTTCTTT

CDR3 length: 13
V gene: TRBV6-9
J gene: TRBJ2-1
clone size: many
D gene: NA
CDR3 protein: CARDFVINNEQFF
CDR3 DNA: TGTGCCAGGGACTTTGTAATAAACAATGAGCAGTTCTTC

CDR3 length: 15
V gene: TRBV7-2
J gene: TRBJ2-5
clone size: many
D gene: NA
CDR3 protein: CASSLDSGLSATQYF
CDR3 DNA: TGTGCCAGCAGCTTAGATTCGGGGCTGTCCGCGACCCAGTACTTC

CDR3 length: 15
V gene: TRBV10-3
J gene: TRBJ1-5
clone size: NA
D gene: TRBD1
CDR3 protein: CAISEAGTGDQPQHF
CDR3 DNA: TGTGCCATCAGTGAGGCGGGGACAGGAGATCAGCCCCAGCATTTT

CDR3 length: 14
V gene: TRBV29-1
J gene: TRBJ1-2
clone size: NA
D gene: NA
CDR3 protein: CSVETTVGGDGYTF
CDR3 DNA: TGCAGCGTTGAAACCACGGTTGGGGGAGATGGCTACACCTTC

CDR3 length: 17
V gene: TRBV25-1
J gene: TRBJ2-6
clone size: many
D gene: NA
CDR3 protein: CASSAQLGVSGANVLTF
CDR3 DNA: TGTGCCAGCAGTGCTCAATTGGGTGTGTCTGGGGCCAACGTCCTGACTTTC

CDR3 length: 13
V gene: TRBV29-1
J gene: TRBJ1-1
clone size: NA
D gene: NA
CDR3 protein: CSAVCPRGTEAFF
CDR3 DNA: TGCAGCGCGGTGTGTCCGAGAGGGACTGAAGCTTTCTTT

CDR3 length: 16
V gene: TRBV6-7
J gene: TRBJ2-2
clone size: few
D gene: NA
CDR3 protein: CASSYSIGRADGELFF
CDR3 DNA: TGTGCCAGCAGTTACTCGATAGGACGAGCGGACGGGGAGCTGTTTTTT

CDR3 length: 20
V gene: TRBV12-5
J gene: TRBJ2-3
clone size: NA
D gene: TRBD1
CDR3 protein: CASGLVVVRLIDRGEATQYF
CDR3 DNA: TGTGCTAGTGGTTTGGTAGTCGTTCGTCTTATTGACAGGGGGGAAGCTACGCAGTATTTT

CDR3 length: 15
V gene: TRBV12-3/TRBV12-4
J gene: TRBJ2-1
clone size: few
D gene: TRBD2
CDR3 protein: CASSPPGGRGNEQFF
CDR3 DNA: TGTGCCAGCAGTCCTCCGGGGGGGCGGGGAAATGAGCAGTTCTTC

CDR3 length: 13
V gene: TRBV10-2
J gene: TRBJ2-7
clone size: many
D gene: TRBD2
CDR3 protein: CASLLAGSYEQYF
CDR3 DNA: TGCGCCAGCCTACTAGCGGGATCCTACGAGCAGTACTTC

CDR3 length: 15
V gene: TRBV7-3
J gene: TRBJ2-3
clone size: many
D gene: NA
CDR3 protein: CASSPDRDLKDTQYF
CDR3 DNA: TGTGCCAGCAGCCCAGACCGGGACCTCAAAGATACGCAGTATTTT

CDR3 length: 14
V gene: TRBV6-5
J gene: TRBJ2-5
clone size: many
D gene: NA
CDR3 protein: CASSYSGPQETQYF
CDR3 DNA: TGTGCCAGCAGTTACTCTGGGCCCCAAGAGACCCAGTACTTC

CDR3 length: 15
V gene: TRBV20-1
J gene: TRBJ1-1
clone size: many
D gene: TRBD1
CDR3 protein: CSARNPGQGVTEAFF
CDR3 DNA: TGCAGTGCTAGAAATCCGGGACAGGGGGTAACTGAAGCTTTCTTT

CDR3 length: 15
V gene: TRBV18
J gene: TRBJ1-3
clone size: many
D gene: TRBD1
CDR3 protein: CASSPGQGSGNTIYF
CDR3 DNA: TGTGCCAGCTCACCTGGACAGGGCTCTGGAAACACCATATATTTT

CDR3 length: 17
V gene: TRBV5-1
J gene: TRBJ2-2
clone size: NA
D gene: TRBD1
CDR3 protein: CASSFGQGGTNTGELFF
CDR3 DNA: TGCGCCAGCAGCTTCGGACAGGGGGGGACAAACACCGGGGAGCTGTTTTTT

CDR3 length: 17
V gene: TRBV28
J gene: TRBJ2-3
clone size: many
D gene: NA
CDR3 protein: CASSPIGRGLSTDTQYF
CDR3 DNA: TGTGCCAGCAGTCCCATCGGGCGCGGACTAAGCACAGATACGCAGTATTTT

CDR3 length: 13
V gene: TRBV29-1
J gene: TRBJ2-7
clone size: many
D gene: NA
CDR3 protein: CSVDLGPTYEQYF
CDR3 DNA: TGCAGCGTTGACCTCGGTCCAACCTACGAGCAGTACTTC

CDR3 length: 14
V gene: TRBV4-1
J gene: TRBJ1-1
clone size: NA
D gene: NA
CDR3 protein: CASSGGWGSTEAFF
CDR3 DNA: TGCGCCAGCAGCGGGGGCTGGGGGAGCACTGAAGCTTTCTTT

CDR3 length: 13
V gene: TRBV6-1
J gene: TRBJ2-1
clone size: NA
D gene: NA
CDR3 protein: CATSPSMIAKQFF
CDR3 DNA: TGTGCCACCAGCCCCTCAATGATAGCCAAGCAGTTCTTC

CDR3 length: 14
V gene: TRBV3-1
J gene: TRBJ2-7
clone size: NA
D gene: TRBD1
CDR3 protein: CASSQGTGFGEQYF
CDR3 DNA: TGTGCCAGCAGCCAAGGGACAGGGTTCGGCGAGCAGTACTTC

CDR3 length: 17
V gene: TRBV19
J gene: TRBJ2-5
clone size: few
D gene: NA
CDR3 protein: CASSIWVQETGEETQYF
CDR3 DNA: TGTGCCAGTAGTATCTGGGTCCAAGAGACGGGGGAGGAGACCCAGTACTTC

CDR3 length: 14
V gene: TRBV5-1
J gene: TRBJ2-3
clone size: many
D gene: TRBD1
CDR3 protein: CASSLEGATDTQYF
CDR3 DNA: TGCGCCAGCAGCTTGGAGGGGGCAACAGATACGCAGTATTTT

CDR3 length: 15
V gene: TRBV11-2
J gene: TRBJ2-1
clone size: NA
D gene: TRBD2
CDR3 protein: CASSRRVPIAGKQFF
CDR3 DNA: TGTGCCAGCAGCCGTCGGGTCCCTATAGCGGGAAAGCAGTTCTTC

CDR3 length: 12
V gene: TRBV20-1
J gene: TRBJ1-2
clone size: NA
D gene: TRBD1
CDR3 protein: CSAFPGQGGRTF
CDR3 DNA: TGCAGTGCCTTTCCGGGACAGGGGGGTAGAACCTTC

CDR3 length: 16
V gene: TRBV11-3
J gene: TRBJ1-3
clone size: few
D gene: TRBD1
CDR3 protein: CASSLDTGASGNTIYF
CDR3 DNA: TGTGCCAGCAGCCTCGATACAGGGGCTTCCGGAAACACCATATATTTT